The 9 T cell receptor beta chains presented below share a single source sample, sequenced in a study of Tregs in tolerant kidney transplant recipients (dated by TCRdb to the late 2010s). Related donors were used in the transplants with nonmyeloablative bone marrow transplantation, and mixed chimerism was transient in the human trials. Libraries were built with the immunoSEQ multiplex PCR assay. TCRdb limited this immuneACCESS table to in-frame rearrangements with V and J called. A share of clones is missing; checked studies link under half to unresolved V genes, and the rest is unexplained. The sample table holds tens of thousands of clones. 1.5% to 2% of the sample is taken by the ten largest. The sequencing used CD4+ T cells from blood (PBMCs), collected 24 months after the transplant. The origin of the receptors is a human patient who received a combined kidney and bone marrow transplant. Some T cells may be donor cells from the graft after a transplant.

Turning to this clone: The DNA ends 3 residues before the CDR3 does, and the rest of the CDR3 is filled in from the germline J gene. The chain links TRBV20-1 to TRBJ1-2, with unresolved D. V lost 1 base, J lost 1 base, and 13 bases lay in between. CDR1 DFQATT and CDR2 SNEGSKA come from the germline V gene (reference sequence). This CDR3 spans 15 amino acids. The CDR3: CSARAPTRGNYGYTF. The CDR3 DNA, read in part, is TGCAGTGCTAGAGCCCCGACACGGGGTAACTATGGC.

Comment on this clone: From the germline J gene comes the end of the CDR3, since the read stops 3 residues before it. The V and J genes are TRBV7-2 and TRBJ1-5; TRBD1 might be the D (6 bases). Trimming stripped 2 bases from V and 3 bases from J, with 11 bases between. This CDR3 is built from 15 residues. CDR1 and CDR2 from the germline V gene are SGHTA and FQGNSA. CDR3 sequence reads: CASSLKQGDNQPQHF. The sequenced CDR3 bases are TGTGCCAGCAGCTTAAAACAGGGAGACAATCAGCCC.

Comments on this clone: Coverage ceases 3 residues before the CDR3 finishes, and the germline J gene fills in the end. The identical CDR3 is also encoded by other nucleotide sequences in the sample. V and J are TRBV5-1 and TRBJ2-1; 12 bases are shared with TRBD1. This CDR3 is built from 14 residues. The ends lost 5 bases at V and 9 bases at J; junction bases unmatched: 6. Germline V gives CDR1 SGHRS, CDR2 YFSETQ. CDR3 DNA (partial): TGCGCCAGCAGTTTACAGGGACAGGGGGCTGAG. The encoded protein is CASSLQGQGAE. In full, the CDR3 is CASSLQGQGAEQFF. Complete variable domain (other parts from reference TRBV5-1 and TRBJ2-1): KAGVTQTPRYLIKTRGQQVTLSCSPISGHRSVSWYQQTPGQGLQFLFEYFSETQRNKGNFPGRFSGRQFSNSRSEMNVSTLELGDSALYLCASSLQGQGAEQFFGPGTRLTVL.

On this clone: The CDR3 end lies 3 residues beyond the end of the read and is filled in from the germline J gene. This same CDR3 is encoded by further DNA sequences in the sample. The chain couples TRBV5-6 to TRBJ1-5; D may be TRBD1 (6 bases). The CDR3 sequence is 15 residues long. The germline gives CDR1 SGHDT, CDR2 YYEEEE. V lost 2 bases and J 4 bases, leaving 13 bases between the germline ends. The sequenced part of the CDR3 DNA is TGTGCCAGCAGCTTAGGGTCACAGGGAAATCAGCCC. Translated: CASSLGSQGNQP. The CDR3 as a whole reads CASSLGSQGNQPQHF.

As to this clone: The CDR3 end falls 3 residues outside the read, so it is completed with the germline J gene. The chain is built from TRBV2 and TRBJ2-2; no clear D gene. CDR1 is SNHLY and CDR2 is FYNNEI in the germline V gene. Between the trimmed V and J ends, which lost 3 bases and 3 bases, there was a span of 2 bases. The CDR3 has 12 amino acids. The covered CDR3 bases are TGTGCCAGCAGTGACGACACCGGGGAG. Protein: CASSDDTGE. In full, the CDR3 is CASSDDTGELFF.

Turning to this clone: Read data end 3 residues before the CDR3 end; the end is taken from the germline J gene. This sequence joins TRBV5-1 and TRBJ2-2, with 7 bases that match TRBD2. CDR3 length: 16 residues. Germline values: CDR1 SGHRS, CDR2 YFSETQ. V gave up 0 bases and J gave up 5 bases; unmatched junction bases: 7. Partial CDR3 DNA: TGCGCCAGCAGCTTGGGATCGGCGGGAGTAACCGGGGAG. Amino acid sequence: CASSLGSAGVTGE. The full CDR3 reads CASSLGSAGVTGELFF. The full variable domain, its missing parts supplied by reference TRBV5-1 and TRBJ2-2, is KAGVTQTPRYLIKTRGQQVTLSCSPISGHRSVSWYQQTPGQGLQFLFEYFSETQRNKGNFPGRFSGRQFSNSRSEMNVSTLELGDSALYLCASSLGSAGVTGELFFGEGSRLTVL.

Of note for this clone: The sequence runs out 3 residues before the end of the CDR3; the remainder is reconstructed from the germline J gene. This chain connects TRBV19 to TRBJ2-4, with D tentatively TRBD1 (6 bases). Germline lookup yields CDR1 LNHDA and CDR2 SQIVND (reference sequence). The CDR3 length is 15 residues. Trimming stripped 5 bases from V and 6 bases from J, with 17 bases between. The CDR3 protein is CASSRQDRRGNIQYF. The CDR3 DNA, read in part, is TGTGCCAGTAGTCGACAGGACCGCCGGGGAAACATT.

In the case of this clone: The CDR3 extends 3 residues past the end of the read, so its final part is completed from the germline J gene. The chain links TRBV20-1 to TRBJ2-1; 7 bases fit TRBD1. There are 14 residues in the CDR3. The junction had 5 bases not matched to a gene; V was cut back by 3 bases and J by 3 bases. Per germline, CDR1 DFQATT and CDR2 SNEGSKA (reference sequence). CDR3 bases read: TGCAGTGCTAGTAGACAGGGTTACTACAATGAG. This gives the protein CSASRQGYYNE. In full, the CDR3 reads CSASRQGYYNEQFF.

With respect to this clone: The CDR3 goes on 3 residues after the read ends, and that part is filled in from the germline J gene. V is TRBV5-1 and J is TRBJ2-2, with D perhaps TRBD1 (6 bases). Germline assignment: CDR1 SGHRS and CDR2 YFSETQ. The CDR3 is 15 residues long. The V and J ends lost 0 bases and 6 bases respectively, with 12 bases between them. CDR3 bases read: TGCGCCAGCAGCTTGGAATTGGGGGCGTCCGGGGAG. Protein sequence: CASSLELGASGE. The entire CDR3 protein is CASSLELGASGELFF.